This TCR beta chain came from a study of blood T cells in healthy people across ages. Combining a sample-barcoded 5' primer with a J-beta primer mix, a second PCR ran for about 7 to 11 cycles. Individual samples furnished no less than 3 million CDR3-containing paired-end reads apiece. MiXCR was run by TCRdb on the 5' RACE reads, yielding one entry per CDR3 protein. The table records almost 550,000 distinct CDR3 sequences, 24% of them present only once. Points from the study as a whole: Underestimates were what the diversity estimates from one million T cells were considered to be.

V lost 7 bases and J 4 bases, leaving 10 bases between the germline ends. CDR3 size: 11 residues. The germline CDR1 and CDR2 sequences are SQVTM and ANQGSEA. Notes on this clonotype: Its antigen remains unknown.

This sample was also put to use in a study of T cells of mothers and their children. That source reports: Second-PCR primer M1S introduced sample barcodes and 2-4 random nucleotides. Related mother-child pairs shared slightly more overlap than unrelated pairs, but the difference was non-significant.

The sequenced sample was blood. This receptor was obtained from a boy aged 10-17 years in good health. The rearrangement links TRBV29-1 to TRBJ1-1; D gene uncertain. CDR3 in amino acids: CSAVEGTEAFF. The CDR3 DNA reads TGCAGCGCGGTGGAAGGCACTGAAGCTTTCTTT.